This TCR beta chain was sequenced during a study of blood T cells in healthy people across ages. Study-level results: Among T cells, TCR beta diversity per million cells dropped roughly linearly as age rose.

This clonotype was found many times. Its matching antigen is unknown. Combining a sample-barcoded 5' primer with a J-beta primer mix, a second PCR ran for about 6 to 12 cycles. TCRdb re-called the 5' RACE reads through MiXCR, storing one row per CDR3 protein. The repertoire includes about 1.4 million distinct CDR3 sequences, approximately 59% of them detected once, and roughly 7% sits in the top ten. The CDR3 consists of 11 residues. Trimming shortened V by 0 bases and J by 11 bases, and 10 bases separated the two germline ends. Germline V lookup: CDR1 DFQATT, CDR2 SNEGSKA (reference sequence). The chain links TRBV20-1 to TRBJ2-5; D is unresolved. Sequencing input: blood. This receptor was identified in a man between 18 and 35 years old in good health. The CDR3 loop is CSARDRREQYF. DNA of the CDR3: TGCAGTGCTAGAGATCGGCGAGAGCAGTACTTC.